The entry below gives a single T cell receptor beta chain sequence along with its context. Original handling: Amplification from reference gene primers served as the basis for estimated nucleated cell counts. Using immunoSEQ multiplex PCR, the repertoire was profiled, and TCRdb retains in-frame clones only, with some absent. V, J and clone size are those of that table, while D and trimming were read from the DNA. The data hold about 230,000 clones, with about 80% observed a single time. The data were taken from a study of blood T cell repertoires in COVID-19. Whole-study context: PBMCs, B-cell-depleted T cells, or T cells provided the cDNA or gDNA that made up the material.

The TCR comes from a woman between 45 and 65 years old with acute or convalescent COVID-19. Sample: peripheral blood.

The CDR3 loop reads CASSPPSSYEQYF. The DNA of the CDR3 is TGTGCCAGCAGCCCTCCCAGTTCCTACGAGCAGTACTTC. The J gene is TRBJ2-7, the V gene TRBV7-8; D remains ambiguous. From germline, CDR1 is SGHVS and CDR2 FQNEAQ. This CDR3 spans 13 amino acids. V lost 5 bases and J lost 1, with 9 bases in between.